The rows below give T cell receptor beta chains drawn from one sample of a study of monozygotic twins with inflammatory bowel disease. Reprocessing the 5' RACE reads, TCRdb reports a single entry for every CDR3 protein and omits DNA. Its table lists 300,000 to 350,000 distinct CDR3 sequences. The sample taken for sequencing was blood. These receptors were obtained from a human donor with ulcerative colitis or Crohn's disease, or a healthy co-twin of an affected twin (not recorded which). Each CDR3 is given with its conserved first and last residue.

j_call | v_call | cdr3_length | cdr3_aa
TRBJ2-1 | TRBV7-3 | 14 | CASSLSSGVNEQFF
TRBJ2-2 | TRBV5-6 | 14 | CASSFSGGIGELFF
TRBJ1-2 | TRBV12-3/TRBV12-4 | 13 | CASSIGQGYGYTF
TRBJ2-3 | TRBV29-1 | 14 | CSVRDSTSTDTQYF
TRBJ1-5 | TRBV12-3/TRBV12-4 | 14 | CASSLFGEGQPQHF
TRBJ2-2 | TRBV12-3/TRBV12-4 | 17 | CVSSRTSGPSLAWELFF
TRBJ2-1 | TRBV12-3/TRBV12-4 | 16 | CASSPGPGPSGNEQFF
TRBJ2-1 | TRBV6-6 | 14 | CASQPPVSYNEQFF
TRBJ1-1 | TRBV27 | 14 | CASSPRDRATEAFF
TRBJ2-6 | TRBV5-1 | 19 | CASSLGLYGTPSGANVLTF
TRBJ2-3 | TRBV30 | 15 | CAWRSKRGSTDTQYF
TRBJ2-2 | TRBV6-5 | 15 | CASSSSIGRTGELFF
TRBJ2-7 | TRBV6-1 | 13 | CASSEPGMNEQYF
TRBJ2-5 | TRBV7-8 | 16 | CASSGGPKIHQETQYF
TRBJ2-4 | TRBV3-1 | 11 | CASSQENIQYF
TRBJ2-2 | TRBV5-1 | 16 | CASSPLLSKNTGELFF
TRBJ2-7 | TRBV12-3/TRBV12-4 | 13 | CASSGTARGEQYF
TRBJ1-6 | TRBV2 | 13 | CASSGPTYSPLHF
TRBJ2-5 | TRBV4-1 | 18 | CASSHLTPGTLGQETQYF
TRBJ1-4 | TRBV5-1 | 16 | CASSLGVQGDNEKLFF
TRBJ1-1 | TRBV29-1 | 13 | CSVEGALGTEAFF
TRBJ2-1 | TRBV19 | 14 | CASNGLAGLNEQFF